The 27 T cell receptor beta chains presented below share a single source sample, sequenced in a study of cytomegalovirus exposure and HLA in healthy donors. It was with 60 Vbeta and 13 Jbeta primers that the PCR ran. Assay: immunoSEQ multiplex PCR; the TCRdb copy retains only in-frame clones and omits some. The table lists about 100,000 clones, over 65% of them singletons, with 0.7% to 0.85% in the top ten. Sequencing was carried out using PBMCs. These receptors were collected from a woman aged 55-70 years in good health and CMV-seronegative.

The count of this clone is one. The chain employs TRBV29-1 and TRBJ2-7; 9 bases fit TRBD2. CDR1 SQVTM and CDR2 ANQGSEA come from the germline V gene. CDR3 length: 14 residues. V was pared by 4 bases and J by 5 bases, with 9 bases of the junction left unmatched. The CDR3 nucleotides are TGCAGCGTTGGGGTTAGCGGGAGCTCAAACGAGCAGTACTTC. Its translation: CSVGVSGSSNEQYF.

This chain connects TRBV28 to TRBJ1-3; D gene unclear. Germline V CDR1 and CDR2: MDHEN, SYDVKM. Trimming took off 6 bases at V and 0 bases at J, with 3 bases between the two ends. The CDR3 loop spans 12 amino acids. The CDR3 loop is CASRASGNTIYF. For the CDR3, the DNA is TGTGCCAGCAGGGCCTCTGGAAACACCATATATTTT.

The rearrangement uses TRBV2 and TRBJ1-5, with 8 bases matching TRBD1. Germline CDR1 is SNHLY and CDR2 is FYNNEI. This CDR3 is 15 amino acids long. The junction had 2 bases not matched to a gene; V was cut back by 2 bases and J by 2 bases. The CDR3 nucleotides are TGTGCCAGCAGTGAACTGGGACAGGGCAATCAGCCCCAGCATTTT. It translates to CASSELGQGNQPQHF.

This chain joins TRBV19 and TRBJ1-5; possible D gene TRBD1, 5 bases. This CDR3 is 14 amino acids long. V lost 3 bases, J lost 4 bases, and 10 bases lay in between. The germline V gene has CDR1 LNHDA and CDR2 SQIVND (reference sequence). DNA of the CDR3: TGTGCCAGTAGTATGTCAGGGTTTAATCAGCCCCAGCATTTT. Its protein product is CASSMSGFNQPQHF.

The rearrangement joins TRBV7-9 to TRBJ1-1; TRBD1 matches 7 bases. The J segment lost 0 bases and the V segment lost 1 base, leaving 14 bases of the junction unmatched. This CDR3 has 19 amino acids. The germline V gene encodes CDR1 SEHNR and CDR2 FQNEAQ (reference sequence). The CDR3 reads CASSLVQYRGRRMNTEAFF. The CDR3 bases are TGTGCCAGCAGCTTAGTCCAATACAGGGGAAGGAGGATGAACACTGAAGCTTTCTTT.

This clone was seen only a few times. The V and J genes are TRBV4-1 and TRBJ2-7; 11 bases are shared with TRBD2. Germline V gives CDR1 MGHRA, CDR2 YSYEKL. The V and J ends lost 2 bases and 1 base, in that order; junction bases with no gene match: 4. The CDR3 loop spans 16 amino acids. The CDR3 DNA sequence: TGCGCCAGCAGCCAAATAGCGGGAGGGCCGTCCTACGAGCAGTACTTC. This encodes CASSQIAGGPSYEQYF.

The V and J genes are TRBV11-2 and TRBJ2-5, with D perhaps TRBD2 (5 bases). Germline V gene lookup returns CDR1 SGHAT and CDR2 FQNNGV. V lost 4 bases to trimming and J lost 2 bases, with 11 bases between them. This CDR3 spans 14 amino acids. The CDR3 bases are TGTGCCAGCAGCTACTCGGACTTGCAAGAGACCCAGTACTTC. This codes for CASSYSDLQETQYF.

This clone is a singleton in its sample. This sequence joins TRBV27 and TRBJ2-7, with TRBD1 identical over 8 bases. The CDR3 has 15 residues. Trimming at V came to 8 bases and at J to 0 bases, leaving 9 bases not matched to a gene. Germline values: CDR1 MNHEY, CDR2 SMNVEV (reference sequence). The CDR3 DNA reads TGTGCCAGCCAACCCCAGGGGGCGTCCTCCTACGAGCAGTACTTC. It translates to CASQPQGASSYEQYF.

CDR3 protein: CASSESGAGAYAEQFF. The CDR3 nucleotides are TGCGCCAGCAGTGAGTCAGGGGCGGGAGCATACGCTGAGCAGTTCTTC. The genes are TRBV10-2 and TRBJ2-1, with TRBD2 matching 7 bases. The V gene end was trimmed by 0 bases and the J gene end by 9 bases; junction bases not matched to a gene: 11. Germline lookup yields CDR1 WSHSY and CDR2 SAAADI. The CDR3 runs to 16 residues.

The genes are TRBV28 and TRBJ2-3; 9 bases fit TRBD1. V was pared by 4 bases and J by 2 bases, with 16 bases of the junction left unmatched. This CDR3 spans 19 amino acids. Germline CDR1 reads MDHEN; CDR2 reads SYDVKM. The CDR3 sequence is CASSWTGANHPRVTDTQYF. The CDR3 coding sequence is TGTGCCAGCAGTTGGACAGGGGCCAACCACCCGCGTGTCACAGATACGCAGTATTTT.

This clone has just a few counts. The CDR3 DNA reads TGTGCCAGTAGCGATCTAGCGGGAGGGAACACCGGGGAGCTGTTTTTT. Protein product: CASSDLAGGNTGELFF. The chain recombines TRBV19 with TRBJ2-2; 11 bases map to TRBD2. The trim removed 6 bases at V and 1 base at J, leaving 4 bases unmatched. The CDR3 runs to 16 residues. CDR1 and CDR2 (germline): LNHDA, SQIVND (reference sequence).

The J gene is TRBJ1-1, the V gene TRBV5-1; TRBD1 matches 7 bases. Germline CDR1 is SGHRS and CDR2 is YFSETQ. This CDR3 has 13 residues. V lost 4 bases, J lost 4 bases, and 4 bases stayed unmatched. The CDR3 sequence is CASSITGATEAFF. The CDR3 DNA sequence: TGCGCCAGCAGCATAACAGGGGCCACTGAAGCTTTCTTT.

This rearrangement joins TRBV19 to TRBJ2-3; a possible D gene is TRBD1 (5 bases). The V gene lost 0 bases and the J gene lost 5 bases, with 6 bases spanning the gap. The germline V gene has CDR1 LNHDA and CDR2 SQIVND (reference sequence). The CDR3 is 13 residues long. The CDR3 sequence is CASSIEDRDTQYF. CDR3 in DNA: TGTGCCAGTAGTATAGAAGACAGAGATACGCAGTATTTT.

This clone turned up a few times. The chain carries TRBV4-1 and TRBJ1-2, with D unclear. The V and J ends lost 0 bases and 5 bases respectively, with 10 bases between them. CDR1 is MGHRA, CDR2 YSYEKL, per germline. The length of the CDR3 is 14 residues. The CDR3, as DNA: TGCGCCAGCAGCCAAGACCTTTCACGGTATGGCTACACCTTC. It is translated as CASSQDLSRYGYTF.

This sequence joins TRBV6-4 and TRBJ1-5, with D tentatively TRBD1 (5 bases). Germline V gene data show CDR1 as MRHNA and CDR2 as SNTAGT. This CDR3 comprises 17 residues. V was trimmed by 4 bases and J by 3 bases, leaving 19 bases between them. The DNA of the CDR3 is TGTGCCAGCAGTGGGGGATGCAATACAGGAGACAATCAGCCCCAGCATTTT. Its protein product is CASSGGCNTGDNQPQHF.

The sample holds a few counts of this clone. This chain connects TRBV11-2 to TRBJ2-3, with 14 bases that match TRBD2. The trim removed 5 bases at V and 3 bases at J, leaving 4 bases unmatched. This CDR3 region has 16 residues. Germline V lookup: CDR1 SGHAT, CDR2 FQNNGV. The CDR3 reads CASSPRTSGGTDTQYF. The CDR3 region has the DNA TGTGCCAGCAGCCCGAGGACTAGCGGGGGGACAGATACGCAGTATTTT.

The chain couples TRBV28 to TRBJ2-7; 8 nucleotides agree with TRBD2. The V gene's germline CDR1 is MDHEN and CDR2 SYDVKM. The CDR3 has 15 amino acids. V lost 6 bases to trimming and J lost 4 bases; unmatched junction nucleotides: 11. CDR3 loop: CASSPGGRVLYEQYF. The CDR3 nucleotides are TGTGCCAGCAGCCCGGGAGGGAGGGTCCTTTACGAGCAGTACTTC.

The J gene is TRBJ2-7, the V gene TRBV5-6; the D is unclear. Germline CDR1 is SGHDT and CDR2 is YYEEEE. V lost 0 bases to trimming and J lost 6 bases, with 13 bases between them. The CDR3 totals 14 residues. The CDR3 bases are TGTGCCAGCAGCTTGGGGGCTCCCTCTCTCGAGCAGTACTTC. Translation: CASSLGAPSLEQYF.

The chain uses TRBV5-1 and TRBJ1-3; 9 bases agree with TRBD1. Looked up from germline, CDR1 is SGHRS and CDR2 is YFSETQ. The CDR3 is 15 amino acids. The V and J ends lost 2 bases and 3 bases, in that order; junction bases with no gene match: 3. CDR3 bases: TGCGCCAGCAGCTTACAGGGGGCGCGTGGAAACACCATATATTTT. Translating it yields CASSLQGARGNTIYF.

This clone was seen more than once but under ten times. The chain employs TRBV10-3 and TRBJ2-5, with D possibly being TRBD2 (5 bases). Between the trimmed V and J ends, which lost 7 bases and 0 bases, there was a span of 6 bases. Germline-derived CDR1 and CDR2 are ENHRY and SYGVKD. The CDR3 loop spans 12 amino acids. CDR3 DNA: TGTGCCATCAAGACTAACCAAGAGACCCAGTACTTC. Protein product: CAIKTNQETQYF.

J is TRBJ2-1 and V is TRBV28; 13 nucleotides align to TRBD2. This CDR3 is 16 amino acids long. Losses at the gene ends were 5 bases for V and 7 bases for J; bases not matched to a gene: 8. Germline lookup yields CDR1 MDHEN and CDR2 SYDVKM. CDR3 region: CASSPRGLAGWNEQFF. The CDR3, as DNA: TGTGCCAGCAGTCCTCGGGGACTAGCGGGATGGAATGAGCAGTTCTTC.

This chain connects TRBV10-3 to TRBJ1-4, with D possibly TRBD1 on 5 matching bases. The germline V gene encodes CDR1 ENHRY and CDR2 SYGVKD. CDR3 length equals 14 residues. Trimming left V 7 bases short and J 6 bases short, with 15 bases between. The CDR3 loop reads CAITWGDGHEKLFF. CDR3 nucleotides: TGTGCCATCACCTGGGGGGACGGCCATGAAAAACTGTTTTTT.

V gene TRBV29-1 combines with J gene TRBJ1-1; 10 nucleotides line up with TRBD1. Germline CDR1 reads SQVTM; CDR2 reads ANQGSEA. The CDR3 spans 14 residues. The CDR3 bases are TGCAGGGGGGACAGGGGACCAGCGGGCACTGAAGCTTTCTTT. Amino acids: CRGDRGPAGTEAFF.

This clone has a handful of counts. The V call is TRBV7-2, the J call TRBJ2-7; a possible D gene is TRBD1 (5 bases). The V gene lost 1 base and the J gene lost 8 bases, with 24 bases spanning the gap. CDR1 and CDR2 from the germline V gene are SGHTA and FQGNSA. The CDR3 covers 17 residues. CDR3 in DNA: TGTGCCAGCAGCTTAGGACAGACCTCCCCACCTTCCGTAAAGCAGTACTTC. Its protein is CASSLGQTSPPSVKQYF.

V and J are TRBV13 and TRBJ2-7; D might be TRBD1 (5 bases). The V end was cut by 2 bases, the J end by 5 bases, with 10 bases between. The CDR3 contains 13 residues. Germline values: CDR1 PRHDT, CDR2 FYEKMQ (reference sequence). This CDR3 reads CASSLMQGNEQYF. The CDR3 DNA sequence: TGTGCCAGCAGCTTAATGCAGGGTAACGAGCAGTACTTC.

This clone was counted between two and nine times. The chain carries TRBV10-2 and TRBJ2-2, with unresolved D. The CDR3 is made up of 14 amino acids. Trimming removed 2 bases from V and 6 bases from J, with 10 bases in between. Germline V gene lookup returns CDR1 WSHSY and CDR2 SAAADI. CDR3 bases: TGCGCCAGCAGTGAGAATGGTAGATCCGGGGAGCTGTTTTTT. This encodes CASSENGRSGELFF.

The CDR3 here is CATSRDWGQGGNQPQHF. CDR3 DNA: TGTGCCACCAGCAGAGATTGGGGACAGGGCGGCAATCAGCCCCAGCATTTT. The chain recombines TRBV15 with TRBJ1-5; 9 bases agree with TRBD1. Germline V gene sequence: CDR1 LNHNV, CDR2 YYDKDF (reference sequence). This CDR3 comprises 17 residues. V lost 0 bases to trimming and J lost 2 bases; unmatched junction nucleotides: 5.